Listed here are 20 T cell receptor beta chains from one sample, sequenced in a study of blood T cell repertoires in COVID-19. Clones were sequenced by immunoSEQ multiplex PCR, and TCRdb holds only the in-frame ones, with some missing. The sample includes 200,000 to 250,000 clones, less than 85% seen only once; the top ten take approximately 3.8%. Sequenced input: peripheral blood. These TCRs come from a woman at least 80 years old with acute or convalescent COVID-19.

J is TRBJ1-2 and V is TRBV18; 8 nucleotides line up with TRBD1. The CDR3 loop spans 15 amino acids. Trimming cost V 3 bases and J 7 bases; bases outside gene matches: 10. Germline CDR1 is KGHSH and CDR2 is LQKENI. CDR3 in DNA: TGTGCCAGCTCACCGGTCAGGGGGCGGGATCTTGGCTACACCTTC. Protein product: CASSPVRGRDLGYTF. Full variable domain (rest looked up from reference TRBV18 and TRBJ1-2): NAGVMQNPRHLVRRRGQEARLRCSPMKGHSHVYWYRQLPEEGLKFMVYLQKENIIDESGMPKERFSAEFPKEGPSILRIQQVVRGDSAAYFCASSPVRGRDLGYTFGSGTRLTVV.

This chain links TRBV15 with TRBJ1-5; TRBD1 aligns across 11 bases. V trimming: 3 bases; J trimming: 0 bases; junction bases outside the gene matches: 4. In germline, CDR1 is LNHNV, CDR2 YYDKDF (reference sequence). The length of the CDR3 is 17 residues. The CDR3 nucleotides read TGTGCCACCAGCAGGGGACAGGGGGGTTATAGCAATCAGCCCCAGCATTTT. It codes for CATSRGQGGYSNQPQHF.

CDR3 DNA sequence: TGTGCCAGCAGCTTATTCCCAGGGTCTGGGGCCAACGTCCTGACTTTC. Its translation is CASSLFPGSGANVLTF. This rearrangement joins TRBV7-3 to TRBJ2-6, with a weak D call TRBD1 (5 bases). The length of the CDR3 is 16 residues. Germline V gene data show CDR1 as SGHTA and CDR2 as FQGTGA. Between the trimmed V and J ends, which lost 2 bases and 1 base, there was a span of 9 bases.

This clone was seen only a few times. This CDR3 is CATQGKEANYGYTF. The CDR3 region has the DNA TGTGCCACACAGGGGAAGGAGGCTAACTATGGCTACACCTTC. This chain links TRBV24-1 with TRBJ1-2; 7 bases fit TRBD1. Germline trimming cut 10 bases from V and 0 bases from J; bases unmatched to any gene: 7. The CDR3 length is 14 residues. Germline V lookup: CDR1 KGHDR, CDR2 SFDVKD.

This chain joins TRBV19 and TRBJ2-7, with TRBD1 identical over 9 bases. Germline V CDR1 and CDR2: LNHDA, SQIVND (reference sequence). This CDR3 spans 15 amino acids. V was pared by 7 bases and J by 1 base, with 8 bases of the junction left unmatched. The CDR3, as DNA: TGTGCCAGTACCGAAGGGGGACAGGGATCCTACGAGCAGTACTTC. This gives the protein CASTEGGQGSYEQYF.

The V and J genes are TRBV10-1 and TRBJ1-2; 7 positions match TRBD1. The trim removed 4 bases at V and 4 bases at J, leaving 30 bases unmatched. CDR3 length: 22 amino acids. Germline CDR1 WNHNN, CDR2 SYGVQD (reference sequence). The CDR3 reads CASSGEPTKGGSRGQGGYGYTF. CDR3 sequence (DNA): TGCGCCAGCAGTGGAGAGCCAACCAAGGGTGGTTCTAGGGGGCAAGGTGGCTATGGCTACACCTTC.

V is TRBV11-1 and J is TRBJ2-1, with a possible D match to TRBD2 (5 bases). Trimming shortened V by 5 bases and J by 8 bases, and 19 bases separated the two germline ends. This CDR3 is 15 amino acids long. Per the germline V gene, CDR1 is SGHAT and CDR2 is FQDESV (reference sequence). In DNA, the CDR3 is TGTGCCAGCAGCCCCTCCGGGAAAAACCGGGATGAGCAGTTCTTC. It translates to CASSPSGKNRDEQFF.

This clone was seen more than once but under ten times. The CDR3 sequence: CASSPEETGRWDQPQHF. The CDR3 nucleotides are TGTGCCAGTAGTCCCGAGGAGACAGGGAGGTGGGATCAGCCCCAGCATTTT. The chain recombines TRBV19 with TRBJ1-5, with 7 nucleotides matching TRBD1. V gave up 5 bases and J gave up 5 bases; unmatched junction bases: 15. The CDR3 consists of 17 residues. Germline assignment: CDR1 LNHDA and CDR2 SQIVND (reference sequence).

CDR3 DNA: TGCGCCAGCAGCTTGGGCCCCGGTAGCTCCTACGAGCAGTACTTC. It codes for CASSLGPGSSYEQYF. The rearrangement joins TRBV5-1 to TRBJ2-7; D remains ambiguous. The CDR3 spans 15 residues. Trimming removed 0 bases at V and 0 bases at J, with 10 bases between. Germline V lookup: CDR1 SGHRS, CDR2 YFSETQ.

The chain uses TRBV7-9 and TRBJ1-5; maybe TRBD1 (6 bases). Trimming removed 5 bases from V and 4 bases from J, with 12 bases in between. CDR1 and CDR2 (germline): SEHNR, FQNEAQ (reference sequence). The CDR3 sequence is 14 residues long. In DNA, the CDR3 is TGTGCCAGCAGCCCCCAGGGGTTGAATCAGCCCCAGCATTTT. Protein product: CASSPQGLNQPQHF.

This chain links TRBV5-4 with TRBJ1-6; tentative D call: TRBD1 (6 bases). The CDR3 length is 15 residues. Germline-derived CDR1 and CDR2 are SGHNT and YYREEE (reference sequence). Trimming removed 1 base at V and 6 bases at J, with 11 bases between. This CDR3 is CASSLNRAVNSPLHF. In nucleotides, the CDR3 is TGTGCCAGCAGCTTGAACAGGGCCGTTAATTCACCCCTCCACTTT.

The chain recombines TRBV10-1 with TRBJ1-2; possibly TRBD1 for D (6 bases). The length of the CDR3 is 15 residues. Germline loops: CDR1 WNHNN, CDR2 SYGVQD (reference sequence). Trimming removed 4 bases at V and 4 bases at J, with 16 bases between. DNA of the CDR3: TGCGCCAGCAGTGGGGCTGGGCAGGGGCCCTATGGCTACACCTTC. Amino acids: CASSGAGQGPYGYTF.

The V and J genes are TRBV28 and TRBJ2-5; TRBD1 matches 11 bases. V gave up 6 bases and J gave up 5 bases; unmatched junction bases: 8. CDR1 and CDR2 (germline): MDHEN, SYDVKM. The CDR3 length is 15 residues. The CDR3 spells CASSRDRGRMETQYF. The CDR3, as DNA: TGTGCCAGCAGCCGGGACAGGGGGAGGATGGAGACCCAGTACTTC. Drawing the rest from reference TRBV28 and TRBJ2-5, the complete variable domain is DVKVTQSSRYLVKRTGEKVFLECVQDMDHENMFWYRQDPGLGLRLIYFSYDVKMKEKGDIPEGYSVSREKKERFSLILESASTNQTSMYLCASSRDRGRMETQYFGPGTRLLVL.

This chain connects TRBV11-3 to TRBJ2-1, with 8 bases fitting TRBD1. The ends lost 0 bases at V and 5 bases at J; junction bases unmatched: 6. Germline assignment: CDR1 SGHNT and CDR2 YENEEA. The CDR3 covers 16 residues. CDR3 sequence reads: CASSLEGRGPNNEQFF. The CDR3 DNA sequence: TGTGCCAGCAGCTTAGAGGGCAGGGGGCCTAACAATGAGCAGTTCTTC. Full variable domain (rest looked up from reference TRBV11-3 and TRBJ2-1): EAGVVQSPRYKIIEKKQPVAFWCNPISGHNTLYWYLQNLGQGPELLIRYENEEAVDDSQLPKDRFSAERLKGVDSTLKIQPAELGDSAVYLCASSLEGRGPNNEQFFGPGTRLTVL.

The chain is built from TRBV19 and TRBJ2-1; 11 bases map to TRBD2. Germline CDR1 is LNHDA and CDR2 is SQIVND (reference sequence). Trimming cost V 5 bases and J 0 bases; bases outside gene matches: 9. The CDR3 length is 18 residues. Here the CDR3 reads CASSGVAGGINSYNEQFF. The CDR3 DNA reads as TGTGCCAGTAGTGGGGTAGCGGGGGGGATAAACTCCTACAATGAGCAGTTCTTC.

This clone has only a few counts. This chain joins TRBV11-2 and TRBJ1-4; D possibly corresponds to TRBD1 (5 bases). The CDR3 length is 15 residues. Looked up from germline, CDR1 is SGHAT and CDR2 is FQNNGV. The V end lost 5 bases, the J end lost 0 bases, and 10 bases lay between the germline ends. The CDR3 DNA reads TGTGCCAGCAGCCTCCGACAGACAACTAATGAAAAACTGTTTTTT. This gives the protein CASSLRQTTNEKLFF.

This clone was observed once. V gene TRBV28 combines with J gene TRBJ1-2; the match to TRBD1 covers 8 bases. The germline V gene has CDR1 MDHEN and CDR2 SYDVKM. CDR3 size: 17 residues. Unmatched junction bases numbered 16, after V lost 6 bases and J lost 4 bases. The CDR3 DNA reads TGTGCCAGCAGCTCCACACTAGGGACAGGCGACCCCTATGGCTACACCTTC. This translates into CASSSTLGTGDPYGYTF.

CDR3 protein: CASSITGGGNTQYF. CDR3 nucleotides: TGTGCCAGTAGTATAACGGGGGGTGGTAATACGCAGTATTTT. The chain couples TRBV19 to TRBJ2-3, with 7 positions matching TRBD2. Germline assignment: CDR1 LNHDA and CDR2 SQIVND (reference sequence). The CDR3 sequence is 14 residues long. V lost 2 bases to trimming and J lost 7 bases; unmatched junction nucleotides: 6. The variable domain in full, with the rest retrieved from reference TRBV19 and TRBJ2-3, is DGGITQSPKYLFRKEGQNVTLSCEQNLNHDAMYWYRQDPGQGLRLIYYSQIVNDFQKGDIAEGYSVSREKKESFPLTVTSAQKNPTAFYLCASSITGGGNTQYFGPGTRLTVL.

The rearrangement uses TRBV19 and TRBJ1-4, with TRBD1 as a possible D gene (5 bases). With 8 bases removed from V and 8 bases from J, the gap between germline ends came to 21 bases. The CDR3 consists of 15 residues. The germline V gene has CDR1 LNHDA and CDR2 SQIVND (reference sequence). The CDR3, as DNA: TGTGCCAGTCGTCGTAGACAGTCCGTTAGGGAAAAACTGTTTTTT. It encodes CASRRRQSVREKLFF.

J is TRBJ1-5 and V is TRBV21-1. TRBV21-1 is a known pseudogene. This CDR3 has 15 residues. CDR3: CASSTGGPSNQPQHF. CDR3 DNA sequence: TGTGCCAGCAGCACAGGAGGTCCGAGCAATCAGCCCCAGCATTTT.